One sample yielded the 10 T cell receptor beta chains listed below, sequenced in a study of blood T cell repertoires in COVID-19. Libraries were prepared by immunoSEQ multiplex PCR; TCRdb keeps only in-frame clonotypes and omits some of them. The sample includes approximately 130,000 clones, roughly 86% of them seen just once. The sample consisted of peripheral blood. The receptors were gathered from a woman aged 45-59 years who had recovered from COVID-19.

This rearrangement joins TRBV2 to TRBJ2-3; TRBD1 matches 8 bases. Trimming removed 6 bases from V and 4 bases from J; junction bases left unmatched: 3. Germline V lookup: CDR1 SNHLY, CDR2 FYNNEI. This CDR3 is 13 amino acids long. The CDR3 bases are TGTGCCAGCAGGGAGGACAGGGCAGATACGCAGTATTTT. It encodes CASREDRADTQYF.

This chain links TRBV15 with TRBJ2-3, with TRBD2 matching 12 bases. CDR1 is LNHNV, CDR2 YYDKDF, per germline (reference sequence). This CDR3 is 17 amino acids long. J gave up 2 bases and V 3 bases, and 6 bases lay outside the gene matches. The CDR3 reads CATSRALAGGFTDTQYF. The CDR3 bases are TGTGCCACCAGCAGGGCTCTAGCGGGAGGGTTCACAGATACGCAGTATTTT.

V usage is TRBV20-1 and J usage is TRBJ1-5, with D maybe TRBD1 (5 bases). The ends were cut back, 3 bases at V and 5 bases at J, with 17 bases in the middle. The CDR3 runs to 15 residues. The germline CDR1 and CDR2 sequences are DFQATT and SNEGSKA (reference sequence). CDR3: CSASPRTAGHQPQHF. The CDR3 DNA reads TGCAGTGCTAGTCCCCGAACCGCGGGACATCAGCCCCAGCATTTT.

The chain links TRBV18 to TRBJ1-3, with 9 nucleotides matching TRBD1. V trimming: 3 bases; J trimming: 2 bases; junction bases outside the gene matches: 2. Germline CDR1 is KGHSH and CDR2 is LQKENI. The length of the CDR3 is 15 residues. CDR3 region: CASSPDRGTGNTIYF. The CDR3 nucleotides read TGTGCCAGCTCACCTGACAGGGGGACTGGAAACACCATATATTTT.

This clone has only one observation. The chain employs TRBV7-9 and TRBJ2-7; D unclear. The V gene's germline CDR1 is SEHNR and CDR2 FQNEAQ (reference sequence). The V gene lost 1 base and the J gene lost 3 bases, with 10 bases spanning the gap. This CDR3 has 14 amino acids. The CDR3 DNA reads as TGTGCCAGCAGCTTAGATAGATTGAGCTACGAGCAGTACTTC. Protein product: CASSLDRLSYEQYF.

The rearrangement uses TRBV28 and TRBJ2-3; D possibly corresponds to TRBD2 (5 bases). V lost 5 bases and J lost 6, with 15 bases in between. The CDR3 totals 14 residues. The germline CDR1 and CDR2 sequences are MDHEN and SYDVKM. CDR3 amino acids: CASSRPGLGDTQYF. Written as DNA, the CDR3 is TGTGCCAGCAGTCGACCGGGGTTAGGGGATACGCAGTATTTT. Supplemented by reference TRBV28 and TRBJ2-3, the full variable domain reads DVKVTQSSRYLVKRTGEKVFLECVQDMDHENMFWYRQDPGLGLRLIYFSYDVKMKEKGDIPEGYSVSREKKERFSLILESASTNQTSMYLCASSRPGLGDTQYFGPGTRLTVL.

The chain has TRBV5-4 and TRBJ2-1; TRBD2 agrees at 11 bases. The CDR3 runs to 17 residues. Germline V CDR1 and CDR2: SGHNT, YYREEE (reference sequence). V lost 1 base and J lost 6; bases outside the gene matches: 9. CDR3 bases: TGTGCCAGCAGCTTGAGGAGGCTAGCGGGGGGTTTCAATGAGCAGTTCTTC. Translating gives CASSLRRLAGGFNEQFF.

The chain combines TRBV10-3 with TRBJ1-1, with D tentatively TRBD1 (5 bases). The germline V gene encodes CDR1 ENHRY and CDR2 SYGVKD. This CDR3 contains 14 residues. V was pared by 4 bases and J by 4 bases, with 13 bases between. The chain's CDR3 is CAISGAGWGTEAFF. Written as DNA, the CDR3 is TGTGCCATCAGTGGAGCAGGGTGGGGCACTGAAGCTTTCTTT.

This sequence joins TRBV15 and TRBJ2-2, with TRBD2 as a possible D gene (5 bases). This CDR3 region has 14 residues. Trimming took 6 bases from V and 5 from J, leaving 13 bases between them. Germline V gene sequence: CDR1 LNHNV, CDR2 YYDKDF (reference sequence). The DNA of the CDR3 is TGTGCCACCAGGAGGACTCACTCAACCGGGGAGCTGTTTTTT. Its translation is CATRRTHSTGELFF.

J is TRBJ1-2 and V is TRBV18, with D unclear. Germline CDR1 is KGHSH and CDR2 is LQKENI. This CDR3 contains 16 residues. Trimming removed 3 bases at V and 7 bases at J, with 21 bases between. This CDR3 is CASSPSGGMATGGYTF. The CDR3 DNA is TGTGCCAGCTCACCTTCGGGAGGGATGGCAACGGGTGGCTACACCTTC. The full variable domain, its missing parts supplied by reference TRBV18 and TRBJ1-2, is NAGVMQNPRHLVRRRGQEARLRCSPMKGHSHVYWYRQLPEEGLKFMVYLQKENIIDESGMPKERFSAEFPKEGPSILRIQQVVRGDSAAYFCASSPSGGMATGGYTFGSGTRLTVV.